These 2 T cell receptor beta chains originate from one sample sequenced in a study of OX40 agonist ivuxolimab in advanced cancers. Repertoires were generated with immunoSEQ multiplex PCR, while TCRdb's copy carries only in-frame clones and drops some. The data show tens of thousands of clones, about 86% seen once. The sequences come from CD4+ or CD8+ T cells sorted from blood, collected in a trial of the OX40 agonist ivuxolimab. The source of these receptors is an adult with an advanced solid tumor such as melanoma, head and neck, liver or kidney cancer.

V gene TRBV28 combines with J gene TRBJ2-2; weak D call: TRBD1 (5 bases). Germline lookup yields CDR1 MDHEN and CDR2 SYDVKM. This CDR3 has 15 amino acids. Trimming stripped 6 bases from V and 0 bases from J, with 11 bases between. In DNA form, the CDR3 reads TGTGCCAGCAGATTGGACATTACGAACACCGGGGAGCTGTTTTTT. Translating it yields CASRLDITNTGELFF.

The chain combines TRBV28 with TRBJ1-2; no definite D call. The CDR3 runs to 16 residues. V was pared by 9 bases and J by 1 base, with 21 bases between. Germline values: CDR1 MDHEN, CDR2 SYDVKM. DNA for the CDR3: TGTGCCAGTAACCCCCTTTTTGGGAAGAATAACTATGGCTACACCTTC. Encoded protein: CASNPLFGKNNYGYTF.